This T cell receptor beta chain appears in the sequencing data of a study of T cell repertoires in ileal Crohn's disease. In the study overall: At surgery, under 40% of patients smoked, with median disease duration about 7.9 years. Every patient was operated on for stricturing (roughly 61%) or penetrating (about 39%) complications. General study results and limits: Endoscopic recurrence occurred in every patient whose clonality exceeded 26.8%.

Included were adult ileal or ileocolonic Crohn's patients indicated for ileocolonic resection. In the case of this clone: The antigen is undetermined.

Produced via immunoSEQ multiplex PCR; TCRdb's table is partial and in-frame only. The sample lists roughly 9,100 clones; more than 70% were seen once. The source is an adult with Crohn's disease. Sequencing was performed on ileal tissue.

The CDR3 sequence: CASSSSGVLDNEQFF. CDR3 DNA: TGTGCCAGCAGCTCCTCAGGGGTCCTCGACAATGAGCAGTTCTTC. The genes are TRBV5-5 and TRBJ2-1, with a tentative D call TRBD1 (6 bases). CDR3 length equals 15 residues. V was cut by 3 bases and J by 5 bases, with 15 bases left in between. The germline CDR1 and CDR2 sequences are SGHKS and YYEKEE (reference sequence).